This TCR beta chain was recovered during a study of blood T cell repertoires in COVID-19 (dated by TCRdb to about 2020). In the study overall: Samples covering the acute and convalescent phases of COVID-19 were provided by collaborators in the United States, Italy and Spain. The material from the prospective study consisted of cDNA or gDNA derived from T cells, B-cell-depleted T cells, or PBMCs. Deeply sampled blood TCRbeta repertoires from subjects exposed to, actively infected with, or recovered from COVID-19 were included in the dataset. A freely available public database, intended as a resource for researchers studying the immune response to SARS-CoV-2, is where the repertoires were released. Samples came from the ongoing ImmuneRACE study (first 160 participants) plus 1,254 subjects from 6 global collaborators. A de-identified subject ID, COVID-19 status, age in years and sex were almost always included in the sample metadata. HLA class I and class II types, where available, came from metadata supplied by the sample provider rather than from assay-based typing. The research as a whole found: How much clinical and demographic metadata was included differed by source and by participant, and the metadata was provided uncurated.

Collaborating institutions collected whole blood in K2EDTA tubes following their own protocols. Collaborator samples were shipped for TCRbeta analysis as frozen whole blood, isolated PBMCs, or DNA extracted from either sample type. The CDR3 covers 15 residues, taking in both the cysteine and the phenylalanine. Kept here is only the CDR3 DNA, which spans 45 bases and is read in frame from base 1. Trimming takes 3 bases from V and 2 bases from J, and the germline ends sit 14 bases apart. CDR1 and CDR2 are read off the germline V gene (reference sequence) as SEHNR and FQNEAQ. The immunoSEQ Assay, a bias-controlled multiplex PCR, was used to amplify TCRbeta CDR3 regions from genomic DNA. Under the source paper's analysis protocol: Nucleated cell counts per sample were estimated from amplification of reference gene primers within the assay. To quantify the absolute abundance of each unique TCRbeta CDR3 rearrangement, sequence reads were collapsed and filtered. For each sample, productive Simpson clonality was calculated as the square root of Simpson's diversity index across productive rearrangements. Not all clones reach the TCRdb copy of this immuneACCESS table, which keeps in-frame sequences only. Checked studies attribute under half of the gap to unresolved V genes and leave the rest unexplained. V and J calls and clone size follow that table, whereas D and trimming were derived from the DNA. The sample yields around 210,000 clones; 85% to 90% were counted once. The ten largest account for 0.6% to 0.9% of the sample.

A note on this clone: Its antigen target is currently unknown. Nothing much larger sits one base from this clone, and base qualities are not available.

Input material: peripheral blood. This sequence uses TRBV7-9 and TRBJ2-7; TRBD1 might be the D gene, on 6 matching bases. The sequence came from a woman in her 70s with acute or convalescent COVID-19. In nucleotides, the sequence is TGTGCCAGCAGCTTTAGGCTGGGGGCGACCTACGAGCAGTACTTC. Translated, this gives CASSFRLGATYEQYF.